The 28 T cell receptor beta chains below come from one sample, sequenced in a study of blood T cell repertoires in COVID-19 (dated by TCRdb to the early 2020s). The protocol used for the library was the immunoSEQ multiplex PCR assay. Not all clones reach the TCRdb copy of this immuneACCESS table, which keeps in-frame sequences only. Checked studies attribute under half of the gap to unresolved V genes and leave the rest unexplained. The sample data list about 150,000 clones, and about four fifths of these were observed just once. The ten largest clones add up to approximately 8.4% of the sample. The sequenced material came from peripheral blood. These TCRs come from a human donor with acute or convalescent COVID-19. The donor label of this sample is uncertain.

The rearrangement uses TRBV3-1 (or the pseudogene TRBV3-2) and TRBJ1-1; unclear D gene. The V end was cut by 4 bases, the J end by 0 bases, with 9 bases between. This CDR3 spans 14 amino acids. Germline assignment: CDR1 LGHDT and CDR2 YNNKEL (reference sequence). CDR3 DNA: TGTGCCAGCAGCCTCAAACAGATGAACACTGAAGCTTTCTTT. Protein: CASSLKQMNTEAFF.

The chain joins TRBV6-1 to TRBJ1-2; D is undetermined. Germline V gene sequence: CDR1 MNHNS, CDR2 SASEGT. The V end lost 0 bases, the J end lost 4 bases, and 9 bases lay between the germline ends. The CDR3 sequence is 14 residues long. The CDR3 here is CASSEARFGYGYTF. The CDR3 DNA follows: TGTGCCAGCAGTGAAGCCAGGTTTGGCTATGGCTACACCTTC.

The genes are TRBV3-1 (or the pseudogene TRBV3-2) and TRBJ2-3; 11 positions agree with TRBD2. Germline loops: CDR1 LGHDT, CDR2 YNNKEL (reference sequence). Trimming cost V 1 base and J 2 bases; bases outside gene matches: 2. The CDR3 loop spans 16 amino acids. This CDR3 is CASSQGSGGVTDTQYF. DNA for the CDR3: TGTGCCAGCAGCCAAGGTAGCGGGGGGGTCACAGATACGCAGTATTTT.

This clone was seen a few times. The CDR3 DNA reads as TGTGCCAGCAGCCAAGGGACAGCGCTAAATCAGCCCCAGCATTTT. Its translation is CASSQGTALNQPQHF. The gene calls are TRBV5-8 and TRBJ1-5; 7 positions match TRBD1. This CDR3 spans 15 amino acids. With 4 bases clipped from V and 4 bases from J, the junction kept 8 bases outside the gene matches. Per the germline V gene, CDR1 is SGHTS and CDR2 is YDEGEE. Using reference TRBV5-8 and TRBJ1-5 for the parts outside the CDR3, the full variable domain is EAGVTQSPTHLIKTRGQQATLRCSPISGHTSVYWYQQALGLGLQFLLWYDEGEERNRGNFPPRFSGRQFPNYSSELNVNALELEDSALYLCASSQGTALNQPQHFGDGTRLSIL.

This clone showed up just a few times. J is TRBJ2-3 and V is TRBV6-4; 8 bases align to TRBD2. The germline V gene encodes CDR1 MRHNA and CDR2 SNTAGT. Germline trimming cut 2 bases from V and 2 bases from J; bases unmatched to any gene: 6. The CDR3 runs 16 residues. Here the CDR3 reads CASSDRAGGPTDTQYF. The CDR3 DNA follows: TGTGCCAGCAGTGACAGGGCGGGGGGCCCCACAGATACGCAGTATTTT.

The genes are TRBV7-8 and TRBJ1-6; D unclear. Germline-derived CDR1 and CDR2 are SGHVS and FQNEAQ. Trimming shortened V by 8 bases and J by 7 bases, and 21 bases separated the two germline ends. The CDR3 runs to 16 residues. The CDR3 DNA follows: TGTGCCAGCCGCCCCCGGGGAGGGTCTTCGAATTCACCCCTCCACTTT. It codes for CASRPRGGSSNSPLHF.

J is TRBJ2-2 and V is TRBV5-1; no clear D. CDR1 is SGHRS and CDR2 is YFSETQ in the germline V gene. The CDR3 contains 16 residues. Trimming cost V 4 bases and J 3 bases, with 16 bases left between them. The DNA for the CDR3 is TGCGCCAGCAGCCACGGAGTGGGTCGGGACACCGGGGAGCTGTTTTTT. Its protein is CASSHGVGRDTGELFF.

V gene TRBV3-1 (or the pseudogene TRBV3-2) combines with J gene TRBJ1-2; possible D gene TRBD1, 6 bases. Trimming shortened V by 1 base and J by 9 bases, and 6 bases separated the two germline ends. CDR3 length: 11 residues. CDR1 and CDR2 from the germline V gene are LGHDT and YNNKEL (reference sequence). CDR3 coding DNA: TGTGCCAGCAGCCAAGGGGACAGCTACACCTTC. This translates into CASSQGDSYTF.

This sequence joins TRBV6-1 and TRBJ2-4; TRBD2 agrees at 8 bases. The CDR3 contains 15 residues. The ends lost 2 bases at V and 0 bases at J; junction bases unmatched: 0. Germline CDR1 is MNHNS and CDR2 is SASEGT. The CDR3 DNA is TGTGCCAGCAGTGAACGGGGGGGAGCCAAAAACATTCAGTACTTC. The encoded protein is CASSERGGAKNIQYF.

The CDR3 bases are TGTGCCAGCAGCCTCGACTGGTATGGCTACACCTTC. Its protein is CASSLDWYGYTF. This chain joins TRBV7-2 and TRBJ1-2; D unclear. Germline CDR1 is SGHTA and CDR2 is FQGNSA. The V and J ends lost 5 bases and 5 bases respectively, with 9 bases between them. The CDR3 sequence is 12 residues long.

The chain carries TRBV27 and TRBJ1-5; unclear D gene. This CDR3 spans 16 amino acids. V lost 6 bases and J lost 1, with 16 bases in between. Germline CDR1 is MNHEY and CDR2 is SMNVEV (reference sequence). The CDR3 sequence is CASSRTRDVSNQPQHF. The DNA of the CDR3 is TGTGCCAGCAGCCGGACCCGGGATGTCAGCAATCAGCCCCAGCATTTT.

The chain recombines TRBV5-1 with TRBJ2-2, with 9 bases lining up with TRBD2. The CDR3 has 18 amino acids. Germline CDR1 reads SGHRS; CDR2 reads YFSETQ. J gave up 0 bases and V 1 base, and 7 bases lay outside the gene matches. The CDR3 DNA is TGCGCCAGCAGCTTGACGACGAGCGGGGGGACGAACACCGGGGAGCTGTTTTTT. Protein product: CASSLTTSGGTNTGELFF.

The chain uses TRBV6-5 and TRBJ1-2; a weak D match, TRBD1 (5 bases). Germline V CDR1 and CDR2: MNHEY, SVGAGI. The germline V and J ends were trimmed by 2 bases and 2 bases, with 12 bases remaining between them. The length of the CDR3 is 15 residues. The CDR3 region has the DNA TGTGCCAGCAGTTACCGTCGGACAAGCAACTATGGCTACACCTTC. This encodes CASSYRRTSNYGYTF.

This clone was seen a single time. The V gene is TRBV5-1, the J gene TRBJ1-6, with TRBD1 matching over 8 bases. Germline values: CDR1 SGHRS, CDR2 YFSETQ. This CDR3 contains 15 residues. The V segment lost 7 bases and the J segment 5 bases; nucleotides outside the gene matches: 8. The CDR3 region is CASRAGQGDNSPLHF. DNA of the CDR3: TGCGCCAGCCGCGCAGGACAGGGAGATAATTCACCCCTCCACTTT. Full variable domain (missing parts from reference TRBV5-1 and TRBJ1-6): KAGVTQTPRYLIKTRGQQVTLSCSPISGHRSVSWYQQTPGQGLQFLFEYFSETQRNKGNFPGRFSGRQFSNSRSEMNVSTLELGDSALYLCASRAGQGDNSPLHFGNGTRLTVT.

This clone was counted between two and nine times. V usage is TRBV6-5 and J usage is TRBJ1-6; D remains ambiguous. V lost 5 bases, J lost 7 bases, and 9 bases lay in between. From germline, CDR1 is MNHEY and CDR2 SVGAGI. The CDR3 has 13 residues. CDR3 residues: CASSLRVNSPLHF. CDR3 bases: TGTGCCAGCAGTCTGCGGGTAAATTCACCCCTCCACTTT.

The chain has TRBV5-1 and TRBJ1-1, with a weak D call TRBD1 (6 bases). Trimming left V 1 base short and J 6 bases short, with 16 bases between. The CDR3 has 15 amino acids. The V gene's germline CDR1 is SGHRS and CDR2 YFSETQ. CDR3 sequence reads: CASSLREGGGAEAFF. Written as DNA, the CDR3 is TGCGCCAGCAGCTTGAGGGAGGGGGGCGGCGCTGAAGCTTTCTTT.

This chain links TRBV5-1 with TRBJ1-2; 9 nucleotides agree with TRBD1. CDR3 length equals 14 residues. V lost 0 bases, J lost 6 bases, and 3 bases stayed unmatched. Germline assignment: CDR1 SGHRS and CDR2 YFSETQ. CDR3 in amino acids: CASSLGDRVDGYTF. The CDR3 DNA is TGCGCCAGCAGCTTGGGGGACAGGGTGGATGGCTACACCTTC.

This clone was seen only once. The rearrangement uses TRBV6-5 and TRBJ1-2, with D possibly being TRBD1 (5 bases). This CDR3 contains 12 residues. Trimming shortened V by 6 bases and J by 6 bases, and 11 bases separated the two germline ends. Germline V gene lookup returns CDR1 MNHEY and CDR2 SVGAGI. The CDR3 reads CASRGGLDGYTF. Written as DNA, the CDR3 is TGTGCCAGCAGGGGGGGTCTGGATGGCTACACCTTC.

J is TRBJ1-2 and V is TRBV6-5, with 7 positions matching TRBD1. The ends lost 8 bases at V and 5 bases at J; junction bases unmatched: 11. Germline V gene sequence: CDR1 MNHEY, CDR2 SVGAGI. There are 14 residues in the CDR3. CDR3 loop: CASGGTATIYGYTF. The CDR3 DNA reads TGTGCCAGCGGAGGGACAGCCACGATTTATGGCTACACCTTC.

The chain uses TRBV5-1 and TRBJ2-3; no definite D call. V gave up 3 bases and J gave up 5 bases, with 19 bases separating them. CDR1 and CDR2 (germline): SGHRS, YFSETQ. This CDR3 is 16 amino acids long. In DNA form, the CDR3 reads TGCGCCAGCAGCTCGTCCGGCCTTGGGCGTGGAGATACGCAGTATTTT. It encodes CASSSSGLGRGDTQYF.

The chain recombines TRBV7-2 with TRBJ2-3; 14 nucleotides line up with TRBD2. J lost 6 bases, V lost 4 bases, and 6 bases had no gene match. The germline V gene encodes CDR1 SGHTA and CDR2 FQGNSA. The CDR3 spans 16 residues. The CDR3 DNA follows: TGTGCCAGCAGCTCGCGACTAGCGGGGGGGTATGATACGCAGTATTTT. Protein sequence: CASSSRLAGGYDTQYF.

V gene TRBV2 combines with J gene TRBJ1-1; 8 bases map to TRBD1. The CDR3 extends over 13 amino acids. Germline lookup yields CDR1 SNHLY and CDR2 FYNNEI. The V segment lost 5 bases and the J segment 4 bases; nucleotides outside the gene matches: 3. The CDR3 region is CASSTTGATEAFF. CDR3 DNA: TGTGCCAGCAGTACGACAGGGGCCACTGAAGCTTTCTTT. Variable domain in full (rest from reference TRBV2 and TRBJ1-1): EPEVTQTPSHQVTQMGQEVILRCVPISNHLYFYWYRQILGQKVEFLVSFYNNEISEKSEIFDDQFSVERPDGSNFTLKIRSTKLEDSAMYFCASSTTGATEAFFGQGTRLTVV.

The chain links TRBV10-3 to TRBJ1-3; D gene unclear. Trimming pared 6 bases from V and 0 bases from J, leaving 9 bases between. CDR1 is ENHRY, CDR2 SYGVKD, per germline. The CDR3 is 14 amino acids. DNA of the CDR3: TGTGCCATCAGGAGCTCTACCTCTGGAAACACCATATATTTT. Its translation is CAIRSSTSGNTIYF.

The chain has TRBV4-1 and TRBJ1-2, with a weak D call TRBD1 (5 bases). V gave up 5 bases and J gave up 7 bases, with 23 bases separating them. The CDR3 consists of 16 residues. Germline V gene data show CDR1 as MGHRA and CDR2 as YSYEKL. The DNA of the CDR3 is TGCGCCAGCAGCAAAACCCTCGTCGACTGGACACTTGGCTACACCTTC. Translating gives CASSKTLVDWTLGYTF.

J is TRBJ1-2 and V is TRBV3-1 (or the pseudogene TRBV3-2); the match to TRBD1 covers 7 bases. Germline CDR1 reads LGHDT; CDR2 reads YNNKEL (reference sequence). The CDR3 loop spans 15 amino acids. J lost 4 bases, V lost 2 bases, and 7 bases had no gene match. The CDR3 DNA follows: TGTGCCAGCAGCCAAAGAGGAGGGACAGCCTATGGCTACACCTTC. Translation: CASSQRGGTAYGYTF.

This chain uses TRBV7-2 with TRBJ2-7; a weak D match, TRBD1 (6 bases). CDR1 is SGHTA, CDR2 FQGNSA, per germline. V lost 4 bases to trimming and J lost 0 bases, with 7 bases between them. The CDR3 is 13 amino acids. The CDR3 bases are TGTGCCAGCAGCTGGACAGACTCCTACGAGCAGTACTTC. Translating gives CASSWTDSYEQYF. The entire variable domain, with the rest obtained from reference TRBV7-2 and TRBJ2-7, is as follows: GAGVSQSPSNKVTEKGKDVELRCDPISGHTALYWYRQSLGQGLEFLIYFQGNSAPDKSGLPSDRFSAERTGGSVSTLTIQRTQQEDSAVYLCASSWTDSYEQYFGPGTRLTVT.

The genes are TRBV24-1 and TRBJ2-3, with D possibly TRBD2 on 5 matching bases. The CDR3 runs to 16 residues. V shed 4 bases and J shed 3 bases, with 16 bases lying between them. CDR1 is KGHDR and CDR2 is SFDVKD in the germline V gene. CDR3 bases: TGTGCCACCAGTGACCTCCGGGATTTGAGGACAGATACGCAGTATTTT. Translation gives CATSDLRDLRTDTQYF.

This rearrangement joins TRBV10-3 to TRBJ1-6; TRBD1 is a possible D gene (6 bases). V lost 2 bases and J lost 5, with 10 bases in between. The CDR3 covers 15 residues. Germline loops: CDR1 ENHRY, CDR2 SYGVKD. The CDR3 DNA sequence: TGTGCCATCAGTGAGCAAACAGGGAATAATTCACCCCTCCACTTT. Translating it yields CAISEQTGNNSPLHF.